Listed below are T cell receptor beta chains from one sample, sequenced in a study of T cell responses to AZD1222 COVID-19 vaccine. The assay was immunoSEQ multiplex PCR, and TCRdb's table has in-frame clones only and misses some. The repertoire consists of about 120,000 clones, with about 90% occurring once and the leading ten covering 6.5% to 8.5%. The source material was peripheral blood, sampled on day 0 of AZD1222 vaccination. These receptors were collected from an adult in good health. The CDR3 runs from the conserved cysteine through the conserved F or W.

V gene: TRBV6-1; CDR3 protein: CAIGGRAGANVLTF
V gene: TRBV6-2/TRBV6-3; CDR3 protein: CASSPWTGGYEQYF
V gene: TRBV12-3/TRBV12-4; CDR3 protein: CASSRTILYEQYF
V gene: TRBV15; CDR3 protein: CATSTGGGRQPQHF
V gene: TRBV29-1; CDR3 protein: CSVEGGETNEKLFF
V gene: TRBV7-2; CDR3 protein: CASSHRTTGSNSPLHF
V gene: TRBV25-1; CDR3 protein: CASSEPTGQSPYEQYF
V gene: TRBV18; CDR3 protein: CASSRGNEKLFF
V gene: TRBV4-2; CDR3 protein: CASSQDGVRVDEQYF
V gene: TRBV6-5; CDR3 protein: CASSYSRVGQPQHF
V gene: TRBV29-1; CDR3 protein: CSVVVRSSGNTIYF
V gene: TRBV5-1; CDR3 protein: CASSLEASGGFLYF
V gene: TRBV18; CDR3 protein: CASSAPGTSGSDEQFF
V gene: TRBV21-1; CDR3 protein: CASSKGRRNNGYTF
V gene: TRBV2; CDR3 protein: CASSVGGPHTEAFF
V gene: TRBV5-1; CDR3 protein: CASSSEGSPYNEQFF
V gene: TRBV18; CDR3 protein: CASSPPAYRETGNTIYF
V gene: TRBV10-1; CDR3 protein: CASSDFLAGGPHNEQFF
V gene: TRBV5-6; CDR3 protein: CASSLWHTGNTGELFF
V gene: TRBV7-7; CDR3 protein: CASSRIMNNEQFF
V gene: TRBV28; CDR3 protein: CASSPPGTSGRIEQFF
V gene: TRBV3-1/TRBV3-2; CDR3 protein: CASSQRLAGGLDTF
V gene: TRBV10-3; CDR3 protein: CAISDPLGNTGELFF
V gene: TRBV27; CDR3 protein: CASSSSPSGNSPLHF
V gene: TRBV5-5; CDR3 protein: CASSSDVNTEAFF
V gene: TRBV5-1; CDR3 protein: CASSLEGNNQPQHF
V gene: TRBV19; CDR3 protein: CATRQDTSYNEQFF
V gene: TRBV7-8; CDR3 protein: CASSQREGGYEQYF
V gene: TRBV4-2; CDR3 protein: CASSPRGETQYF
V gene: TRBV4-2; CDR3 protein: CASSQGGTINTEAFF
V gene: TRBV19; CDR3 protein: CASKTGSPNTGELFF
V gene: TRBV6-2/TRBV6-3; CDR3 protein: CASSYWRGNQPQHF
V gene: TRBV6-5; CDR3 protein: CASSYGTALGYTF
V gene: TRBV5-3; CDR3 protein: CARSLRRDSGNTIYF
V gene: TRBV27; CDR3 protein: CASSLNDDTEAFF
V gene: TRBV10-3; CDR3 protein: CAISEHVTGYLSLHF
V gene: TRBV11-2; CDR3 protein: CASSDGTGLSYGYTF
V gene: TRBV5-1; CDR3 protein: CASSGQGVPGSYNEQFF
V gene: TRBV11-2; CDR3 protein: CASSLENNQPQHF
V gene: TRBV19; CDR3 protein: CASSIPGELFF
V gene: TRBV5-4; CDR3 protein: CASSLAARVPRDFGELFF
V gene: TRBV5-1; CDR3 protein: CASSSGDLSPLHF
V gene: TRBV5-4; CDR3 protein: CASSVNRGINTGELFF
V gene: TRBV5-1; CDR3 protein: CASSLEADQWGSGNTIYF
V gene: TRBV18; CDR3 protein: CASSPPNPGVGYTF
V gene: TRBV7-8; CDR3 protein: CASSLLIIGDTQYF
V gene: TRBV6-5; CDR3 protein: CASRISGGAIGELFF
V gene: TRBV7-2; CDR3 protein: CASSPPGQGYEQYF
V gene: TRBV18; CDR3 protein: CASSPPMNTEAFF
V gene: TRBV7-6; CDR3 protein: CASSHSGHEQYF
V gene: TRBV28; CDR3 protein: CASSTPGQGNTEAFF
V gene: TRBV4-1; CDR3 protein: CASRGPGNTIYF
V gene: TRBV27; CDR3 protein: CASGRQINSPLHF